A single sample gave rise to the 2 T cell receptor beta chains below, sequenced in a study of molecular identifiers for immune sequencing clone quantification (dated by TCRdb to the late 2010s). The library was obtained by PCR. The instrument given in TCRdb is Illumina HiSeq 4000. Using fastp at Q25 and MiXCR, TCRdb reprocessed the public reads and kept productive beta chains. CDR3 protein sequences are deduplicated, and each keeps its most common genes and DNA. The sample profile shows 550,000 to 750,000 distinct CDR3 sequences; 20% of them were found once. The ten largest clonotypes hold 0.7% to 1% of the sample. What was sequenced was naive CD8+ T cells from blood, with Jurkat cell RNA spiked in. Read against the paper, the sample's cell subset or site label means: FACS-sorted CD8+CD4-CCR7+CD45RA+ naive T cells. Receptors were obtained from a human donor in good health. Some libraries in this study had Jurkat cell RNA spiked in.

With respect to this clonotype: A much larger clonotype is one base distant, so this may be a read error. The chain combines TRBV24-1 with TRBJ2-2; D may match TRBD1 or TRBD2 (5 bases each). Germline CDR1 is KGHDR and CDR2 is SFDVKD. The CDR3 extends over 17 amino acids. CDR3 residues: CATSDPARQGDTGEPFF. For the CDR3, the DNA is TGTGCCACCAGTGACCCCGCTCGGCAGGGCGATACCGGGGAGCCGTTTTTT.

This clonotype was detected ten times or more. The chain is built from TRBV20-1 and TRBJ2-3, with D perhaps assigned TRBD1 or TRBD2 (6 bases each). Germline V gene data show CDR1 as DFQATT and CDR2 as SNEGSKA (reference sequence). The CDR3 loop spans 15 amino acids. The V end lost 1 base, the J end lost 4 bases, and 15 bases lay between the germline ends. CDR3 coding DNA: TGCAGTGCTAGAGCTAAGGGGGGCGCACCAGATACGCAGTATTTT. This gives the protein CSARAKGGAPDTQYF.